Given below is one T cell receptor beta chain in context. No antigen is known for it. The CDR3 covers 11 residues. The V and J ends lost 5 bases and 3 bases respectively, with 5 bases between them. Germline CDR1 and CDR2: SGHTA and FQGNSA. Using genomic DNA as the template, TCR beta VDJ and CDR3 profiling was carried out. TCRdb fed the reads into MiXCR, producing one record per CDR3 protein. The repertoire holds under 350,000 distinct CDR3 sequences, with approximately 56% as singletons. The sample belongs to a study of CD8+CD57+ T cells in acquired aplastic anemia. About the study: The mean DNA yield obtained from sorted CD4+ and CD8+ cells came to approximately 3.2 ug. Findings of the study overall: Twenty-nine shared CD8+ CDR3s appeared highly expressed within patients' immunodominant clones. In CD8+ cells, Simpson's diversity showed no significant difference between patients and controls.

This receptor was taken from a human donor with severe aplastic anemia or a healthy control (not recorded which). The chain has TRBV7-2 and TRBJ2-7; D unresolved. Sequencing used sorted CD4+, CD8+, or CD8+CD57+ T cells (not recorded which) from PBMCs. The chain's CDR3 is CASSMLYEQYF. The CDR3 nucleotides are TGTGCCAGCAGCATGCTCTACGAGCAGTACTTC.